The rows below give T cell receptor beta chains drawn from one sample of a study of regulatory T cells in long-lasting Graves disease. In TCRdb, the multiplex PCR reads were re-called with MiXCR into one record per CDR3 protein. Of roughly 500,000 distinct CDR3 sequences in the sample, around a fifth were seen once. Sample: peripheral blood mononuclear cells (PBMCs), taken when the disease was refractory, from a patient treated with antithyroid drugs. These receptors all stem from a female donor with Graves disease. CDR3s include the opening cysteine and the closing phenylalanine or tryptophan. A D gene is named only where the DNA matches it firmly. The size field is filled for only some rows; it gives once, few, many or a size class.

v_call	j_call	clone_size	d_call	cdr3_aa	cdr3_nt
TRBV4-1	TRBJ2-4	NA	NA	CASSQDTGRPSIQYF	TGCGCCAGCAGCCAAGATACGGGCAGGCCTAGCATTCAGTACTTC
TRBV6-1	TRBJ1-2	many	TRBD1	CASRRTTGTYGYTF	TGTGCCAGCAGGCGTACGACAGGGACCTATGGCTACACCTTC
TRBV30	TRBJ2-1	NA	NA	CAWSVARYNEQFF	TGTGCCTGGAGTGTGGCTAGATACAATGAGCAGTTCTTC
TRBV20-1	TRBJ2-6	NA	NA	CSARGRTSSGANVLTF	TGCAGTGCTCGGGGACGGACTTCCTCTGGGGCCAACGTCCTGACTTTC
TRBV28	TRBJ1-2	many	TRBD1	CASTRGQGWGYTF	TGTGCCAGCACCCGCGGACAGGGTTGGGGCTACACCTTC
TRBV20-1	TRBJ2-7	many	NA	CSASTPAGYEQYF	TGCAGTGCTAGCACCCCAGCAGGGTACGAGCAGTACTTC
TRBV13	TRBJ1-3	NA	TRBD1	CASSFRGVDTIYF	TGTGCCAGCAGCTTCAGGGGGGTGGACACCATATATTTT
TRBV6-1	TRBJ1-4	NA	NA	CASRKEGEKLFF	TGTGCCAGCAGGAAGGAAGGTGAAAAACTGTTTTTT
TRBV6-5	TRBJ2-1	NA	TRBD2	CASSYSVAGGPGDERFF	TGTGCCAGCAGTTACTCTGTAGCGGGGGGGCCAGGAGATGAGCGGTTCTTC
TRBV19	TRBJ1-5	many	NA	CASSKQGESNQPQHF	TGTGCCAGTAGTAAACAGGGAGAGAGCAATCAGCCCCAGCATTTT
TRBV28	TRBJ2-2	many	TRBD2	CASSLLAENTGELFF	TGTGCCAGCAGTCTACTAGCGGAGAACACCGGGGAGCTGTTTTTT
TRBV28	TRBJ1-1	many	NA	CASSFPGQGNTEAFF	TGTGCCAGCAGTTTTCCCGGGCAGGGGAACACTGAAGCTTTCTTT
TRBV28	TRBJ2-2	NA	NA	CASSPRGANTGELFF	TGTGCCAGCAGCCCACGGGGAGCGAACACCGGGGAGCTGTTTTTT
TRBV27	TRBJ1-2	NA	TRBD1	CASSSLTGGWYGYTF	TGTGCCAGCAGTTCCCTGACAGGGGGTTGGTATGGCTACACCTTC
TRBV7-2	TRBJ1-1	few	NA	CASSLAATIPFF	TGTGCCAGCAGCTTAGCGGCCACCATTCCTTTCTTT
TRBV3-1	TRBJ2-5	many	NA	CASSQGSLSGTQYF	TGTGCCAGCAGCCAAGGATCCCTCTCGGGCACCCAGTACTTC
TRBV11-1	TRBJ2-2	few	NA	CASSLVGRADANTGELFF	TGTGCCAGCAGCTTAGTGGGCAGGGCTGACGCGAACACCGGGGAGCTGTTTTTT
TRBV6-1	TRBJ2-2	NA	NA	CASSEAQVAGELFF	TGTGCCAGCAGTGAAGCGCAAGTCGCCGGGGAGCTGTTTTTT
TRBV6-5	TRBJ2-7	many	TRBD2	CASSYSLSGRSSYEQYF	TGTGCCAGCAGTTACTCCCTTAGCGGGAGAAGCTCCTACGAGCAGTACTTC
TRBV5-1	TRBJ1-2	few	NA	CASSLLNGNYGYTF	TGCGCCAGCAGCTTGTTAAACGGGAACTATGGCTACACCTTC
TRBV27	TRBJ1-2	many	NA	CASSWGTPFNYGYTF	TGTGCCAGCAGTTGGGGGACTCCCTTTAACTATGGCTACACCTTC
TRBV28	TRBJ1-2	NA	NA	CASKRGVAGYTF	TGTGCCAGCAAGAGAGGAGTGGCTGGCTACACCTTC
TRBV12-3/TRBV12-4	TRBJ2-2	many	TRBD1	CASDNQGANTGELFF	TGTGCCAGCGATAATCAGGGGGCCAACACCGGGGAGCTGTTTTTT
TRBV3-1	TRBJ2-5	few	NA	CASSQGATGIEETQYF	TGTGCCAGCAGCCAAGGGGCCACAGGGATAGAAGAGACCCAGTACTTC
TRBV7-3	TRBJ1-1	NA	NA	CASSLTVGTRAGTEAFF	TGTGCCAGCAGCTTAACGGTGGGGACAAGGGCCGGCACTGAAGCTTTCTTT
TRBV7-2	TRBJ2-4	NA	TRBD2	CASSSHTGSGGIQYF	TGTGCCAGCAGCTCTCACACGGGGTCGGGAGGCATTCAGTACTTC
TRBV7-2	TRBJ2-1	NA	NA	CASSSSGTPGDEQFF	TGTGCCAGCAGCTCCTCCGGGACCCCGGGGGATGAGCAGTTCTTC
TRBV7-8	TRBJ2-5	many	NA	CASSFLVGGRKTQYF	TGTGCCAGCAGCTTCTTGGTGGGGGGGCGTAAGACCCAGTACTTC
TRBV12-3/TRBV12-4	TRBJ2-5	NA	NA	CASSSSQEAQYF	TGTGCCAGCAGTTCCTCGCAAGAGGCCCAGTACTTC
TRBV11-2	TRBJ1-1	many	NA	CASSRRVGGTEAFF	TGTGCCAGCAGCCGCAGGGTAGGGGGCACTGAAGCTTTCTTT
TRBV6-2/TRBV6-3	TRBJ2-2	NA	NA	CASSYAQAGTGELFF	TGTGCCAGCAGTTATGCCCAGGCCGGCACCGGGGAGCTGTTTTTT
TRBV28	TRBJ2-1	NA	NA	CASSYINEQFF	TGTGCCAGCAGTTACATAAATGAGCAGTTCTTC
TRBV28	TRBJ2-3	NA	NA	CASSAGAPQYF	TGTGCCAGCAGTGCCGGGGCACCGCAGTATTTT
TRBV20-1	TRBJ2-6	NA	TRBD1	CSARDGDRGSPGANVLTF	TGCAGTGCTAGAGACGGGGACAGGGGGTCTCCTGGGGCCAACGTCCTGACTTTC
TRBV2	TRBJ2-7	many	NA	CASSFRQSSYEQYF	TGTGCCAGCAGTTTCAGGCAGAGCTCCTACGAGCAGTACTTC
TRBV20-1	TRBJ1-1	NA	NA	CSAREFLFHPGNTEAFF	TGCAGTGCTAGGGAGTTTTTGTTCCATCCGGGGAACACTGAAGCTTTCTTT
TRBV5-6	TRBJ1-1	few	NA	CASSLDLRPSITEAFF	TGTGCCAGCAGCTTAGATCTCCGCCCTTCCATCACTGAAGCTTTCTTT
TRBV10-1	TRBJ2-5	NA	NA	CASSESLLEAQSF	TGCGCCAGCAGTGAGTCCCTGCTTGAGGCCCAGTCCTTC
TRBV7-9	TRBJ2-6	once	TRBD1	CASSKRAGTGKAGANVLTF	TGTGCCAGCAGCAAGAGAGCCGGGACAGGAAAAGCTGGGGCCAACGTCCTGACTTTC
TRBV28	TRBJ2-7	many	NA	CASSLFPLNYEQYF	TGTGCCAGCAGTCTTTTTCCCCTTAACTACGAGCAGTACTTC
TRBV5-1	TRBJ2-7	few	TRBD2	CASSPRSGGSYEQYF	TGCGCCAGCAGCCCCCGTAGCGGGGGCTCCTACGAGCAGTACTTC
TRBV24-1	TRBJ1-1	many	NA	CATSDPGQRNTEAFF	TGTGCCACCAGTGATCCGGGACAAAGGAACACTGAAGCTTTCTTT
TRBV25-1	TRBJ1-2	few	NA	CASTRGGENYGYTF	TGTGCCAGCACCCGGGGGGGAGAGAACTATGGCTACACCTTC
TRBV12-3/TRBV12-4	TRBJ2-4	many	TRBD2	CASSFSGRSGGLYF	TGTGCCAGCAGTTTTAGCGGGAGGTCTGGGGGTCTGTACTTC
TRBV27	TRBJ2-7	many	NA	CASSLRDGNSYEQYF	TGTGCCAGCAGTTTACGGGACGGGAACTCCTACGAGCAGTACTTC
TRBV20-1	TRBJ2-5	NA	NA	CSVPRTGARETQYF	TGCAGTGTCCCGAGAACGGGGGCTCGGGAGACCCAGTACTTC
TRBV11-1	TRBJ2-5	many	NA	CASSFRSSSQETQYF	TGTGCCAGCAGCTTTCGGAGCAGCTCCCAAGAGACCCAGTACTTC
TRBV7-9	TRBJ2-3	NA	NA	CASYTRDTQYF	TGTGCCAGCTATACTAGGGATACGCAGTATTTT
TRBV12-3/TRBV12-4	TRBJ2-7	many	NA	CASSLGRIHEQYF	TGTGCCAGCAGCCTCGGCAGGATCCACGAGCAGTACTTC
TRBV5-1	TRBJ2-2	NA	TRBD2	CASSGTSGGLNTGELFF	TGCGCCAGCAGCGGGACTAGCGGGGGCTTGAACACCGGGGAGCTGTTTTTT
TRBV7-2	TRBJ1-2	NA	NA	CASSESLDRYYGYTF	TGTGCCAGCAGCGAATCTCTTGACCGCTACTATGGCTACACCTTC
TRBV20-1	TRBJ1-2	many	NA	CSARDQQGFFYGYTF	TGCAGTGCTAGAGACCAACAGGGTTTCTTCTATGGCTACACCTTC
TRBV19	TRBJ1-2	many	TRBD1	CATTGTGYGYTF	TGTGCCACCACCGGGACAGGGTATGGCTACACCTTC